These T cell receptor beta chains were read from a single sample in a study of blood T cell repertoires in COVID-19. The method was immunoSEQ multiplex PCR; TCRdb's version includes in-frame clones alone and lacks a portion of them. The table shows hundreds of thousands of clones, with 87% occurring only once. The sample comprised peripheral blood. The source of these receptors is a man in his 60s who had recovered from COVID-19. The CDR3 runs from the conserved cysteine through the conserved F or W. Each record gives: J gene, V gene, clone size, CDR3 protein. Not every row has a clone size; where given, it reads once, few, many or a size class.

TRBJ1-4 | TRBV12-5 | - | CASGQQVYEKLFF
TRBJ2-1 | TRBV28 | - | CASSRLAGGANEQFF
TRBJ1-1 | TRBV14 | - | CASNRAANTEAFF
TRBJ1-5 | TRBV7-9 | - | CASSLTGGGNQPQHF
TRBJ1-5 | TRBV30 | few | CAWSVREGYGNQPQHF
TRBJ1-5 | TRBV10-3 | - | CAISENGVGRVAQPQHF
TRBJ2-4 | TRBV6-5 | once | CASSVSDRAIIQYF
TRBJ1-5 | TRBV6-6 | - | CASSLEGEQPQHF
TRBJ1-5 | TRBV19 | - | CASSILGGLRDQPQHF
TRBJ1-2 | TRBV5-1 | - | CASSLEQGGYGYTF
TRBJ2-3 | TRBV29-1 | - | CSGGTGYEDTQYF
TRBJ2-2 | TRBV2 | few | CASSSSGGATGELFF
TRBJ2-3 | TRBV30 | once | CAWSTTKAVNTQYF
TRBJ1-2 | TRBV2 | - | CASSETQRLGGGYTF
TRBJ2-2 | TRBV25-1 | - | CASSPDRANTGELFF
TRBJ2-1 | TRBV10-3 | - | CAISKIYASGGAGYNEQFF
TRBJ2-7 | TRBV5-1 | - | CASSSKSGTRNYEQYF
TRBJ1-5 | TRBV6-1 | - | CASSEAPSGIGQPQHF
TRBJ1-4 | TRBV5-1 | - | CASSHATGDDEKLFF
TRBJ1-2 | TRBV10-3 | - | CAISEKDREGANYGYTF
TRBJ1-3 | TRBV19 | - | CASSTDRGGNTIYF
TRBJ2-2 | TRBV7-7 | - | CASATSGGPWSTGELFF
TRBJ2-1 | TRBV19 | - | CASSAAGYNEQFF
TRBJ2-1 | TRBV5-5 | - | CASSLELGYNEQFF
TRBJ1-6 | TRBV7-2 | - | CASSFGQGVKSPLHF
TRBJ2-1 | TRBV5-1 | - | CASSLIEGTYNEQFF
TRBJ2-1 | TRBV5-1 | - | CASSLKAGQGAYNEQFF
TRBJ1-1 | TRBV6-7 | - | CASSSDTGGVTEAFF
TRBJ1-1 | TRBV9 | once | CASSVTARGHGAEAFF
TRBJ2-5 | TRBV11-2 | - | CASSLGLGTREKETQYF
TRBJ2-7 | TRBV5-5 | once | CASSLGHALGSYEQYF
TRBJ2-3 | TRBV6-6 | - | CASSYAGRGDTQYF
TRBJ1-2 | TRBV15 | - | CATSRDLGRGNGYTF
TRBJ2-2 | TRBV7-9 | - | CASSLARGRGTGELFF
TRBJ1-2 | TRBV27 | - | CASSRTGIGGYTF
TRBJ1-5 | TRBV24-1 | - | CATSDSRTGPRYQPQHF
TRBJ2-5 | TRBV5-1 | - | CASSLKGAGETQYF
TRBJ2-2 | TRBV18 | - | CASSPLWELIGELFF
TRBJ1-2 | TRBV6-5 | - | CASNLDNNYGYTF